This T cell receptor beta chain was retrieved from a study of Ad26.COV2.S vaccination and SARS-CoV-2 variants. Across the study: The trial was COV1001 and the donor's arm was Ad26.COV2.S. The authors gave Ad26.COV2.S intramuscularly, either once or twice 56 days apart.

Concerning this clone itself: Its antigen is still unknown.

Trimming removed 5 bases at V and 3 bases at J, with 10 bases between. Per the germline V gene, CDR1 is LGHDT and CDR2 is YNNKEL (reference sequence). The CDR3 runs 14 residues. Generated by immunoSEQ multiplex PCR, the TCRdb table keeps only in-frame clones and is missing some. The data hold about 440,000 clones, with roughly 91% observed a single time. Study-wide results and limits: Substantial breadth was reportedly displayed by spike-specific CD8+ and CD4+ T cell responses after vaccination.

Treatment of the sample: about 20 received Ad26.COV2.S at low or high dose, single or two shots; roughly 5 received placebo; per-sample allocation not given. All samples were drawn on day 63, counting from the first vaccine or placebo injection. The specimen was peripheral blood, collected in a trial of Ad26.COV2.S vaccine versus placebo. This sequence joins TRBV3-1 (or the pseudogene TRBV3-2) and TRBJ1-4, with no clear D. The sequence came from a person aged 18-65 years who received the Ad26.COV2.S COVID-19 vaccine or a placebo. This chain's CDR3 is CASSWKSANEKLFF. CDR3 nucleotides: TGTGCCAGCAGCTGGAAGTCGGCTAATGAAAAACTGTTTTTT.